The next 28 T cell receptor beta chains were all read from a single sample in a study of T cell responses to AZD1222 COVID-19 vaccine. Only in-frame clones appear in the TCRdb table, and some are missing; sequencing was by immunoSEQ multiplex PCR. Of about 160,000 clones in the sample, about 91% are singletons; the top ten hold roughly 4.5%. The sequenced sample was peripheral blood, obtained on day 0 of MenACWY control vaccination. These receptors were taken from an adult in good health.

CDR3 region: CASGGQARNQPQHF. CDR3 in DNA: TGTGCCAGCGGGGGACAGGCGCGCAATCAGCCCCAGCATTTT. This chain uses TRBV6-5 with TRBJ1-5; 8 bases match TRBD1. CDR1 MNHEY and CDR2 SVGAGI come from the germline V gene. V lost 8 bases and J lost 2; bases outside the gene matches: 5. The CDR3 spans 14 residues.

The genes are TRBV6-5 and TRBJ1-6, with 9 bases matching TRBD1. CDR1 is MNHEY, CDR2 SVGAGI, per germline. This CDR3 region has 12 residues. Trimming removed 7 bases from V and 12 bases from J; junction bases left unmatched: 4. DNA of the CDR3: TGTGCCAGCAACAGGGGGCGAGAACCCCTCCACTTT. Translation: CASNRGREPLHF.

The chain combines TRBV7-9 with TRBJ1-2; the D is unclear. The CDR3 consists of 13 residues. CDR1 SEHNR and CDR2 FQNEAQ come from the germline V gene (reference sequence). Trimming shortened V by 3 bases and J by 4 bases, and 9 bases separated the two germline ends. This CDR3 is CASSLAGFYGYTF. CDR3 nucleotide sequence: TGTGCCAGCAGCTTGGCCGGGTTCTATGGCTACACCTTC.

The V gene is TRBV4-1, the J gene TRBJ1-6; 9 bases are shared with TRBD1. Germline values: CDR1 MGHRA, CDR2 YSYEKL. V shed 5 bases, J shed 10 bases, and the junction held 12 bases outside the gene matches. There are 16 residues in the CDR3. CDR3 nucleotides: TGCGCCAGCAGCTCAGTATCGGACAGGGGATTCTCACCCCTCCACTTT. It is translated as CASSSVSDRGFSPLHF.

The V call is TRBV19, the J call TRBJ1-2; 7 bases match TRBD1. The CDR3 consists of 18 residues. The V gene's germline CDR1 is LNHDA and CDR2 SQIVND (reference sequence). With V trimmed by 5 bases and J by 1 base, 16 bases remained unmatched. The CDR3 is CASSPSGDSIVYNYGYTF. CDR3 DNA sequence: TGTGCCAGTAGTCCATCCGGGGACAGCATTGTCTATAACTATGGCTACACCTTC.

This chain connects TRBV7-3 to TRBJ2-1, with D tentatively TRBD2 (6 bases). The CDR3 length is 16 residues. The V and J ends lost 5 bases and 6 bases respectively, with 20 bases between them. The germline gives CDR1 SGHTA, CDR2 FQGTGA. DNA of the CDR3: TGTGCCAGCAGCCCCGCGGGGCTAGCGCAAGGCAATGAGCAGTTCTTC. Protein: CASSPAGLAQGNEQFF. Full variable domain (outside the CDR3, taken from reference TRBV7-3 and TRBJ2-1): GAGVSQTPSNKVTEKGKYVELRCDPISGHTALYWYRQSLGQGPEFLIYFQGTGAADDSGLPNDRFFAVRPEGSVSTLKIQRTERGDSAVYLCASSPAGLAQGNEQFFGPGTRLTVL.

V and J are TRBV25-1 and TRBJ1-5; no clear D. The V gene lost 2 bases and the J gene lost 5 bases, with 22 bases spanning the gap. CDR1 and CDR2 (germline): MGHDK, SYGVNS. The CDR3 has 18 amino acids. The CDR3 sequence: CASSEKVIRSSSDQPQHF. The CDR3 DNA reads TGTGCCAGCAGTGAAAAGGTTATCCGGTCCTCGTCGGATCAGCCCCAGCATTTT.

This clone was detected once. The chain links TRBV29-1 to TRBJ1-2; D remains unclear. Germline V gene sequence: CDR1 SQVTM, CDR2 ANQGSEA. The CDR3 runs 16 residues. Trimming left V 2 bases short and J 3 bases short, with 19 bases between. CDR3 protein: CSVEIPLAGWDYGYTF. For the CDR3, the DNA is TGCAGCGTTGAAATTCCCCTCGCGGGATGGGACTATGGCTACACCTTC.

The sample holds one count of this clone. The chain is built from TRBV7-2 and TRBJ2-1; 9 bases are a match to TRBD2. Per germline, CDR1 SGHTA and CDR2 FQGNSA. V gave up 1 base and J gave up 4 bases; unmatched junction bases: 5. The CDR3 is made up of 16 amino acids. DNA for the CDR3: TGTGCCAGCAGCTTAGGTGGCGGGAGGGTATACAATGAGCAGTTCTTC. This sequence encodes CASSLGGGRVYNEQFF.

The V call is TRBV6-4, the J call TRBJ2-1; 8 nucleotides line up with TRBD2. Germline assignment: CDR1 MRHNA and CDR2 SNTAGT. The trim removed 5 bases at V and 3 bases at J, leaving 12 bases unmatched. CDR3 length: 17 amino acids. This CDR3 is CASSRLSGAGGYNEQFF. DNA for the CDR3: TGTGCCAGCAGTCGACTCAGTGGGGCGGGAGGCTACAATGAGCAGTTCTTC.

The chain is built from TRBV7-8 and TRBJ1-5, with D maybe TRBD1 (5 bases). Germline V gene sequence: CDR1 SGHVS, CDR2 FQNEAQ. Trimming shortened V by 1 base and J by 0 bases, and 10 bases separated the two germline ends. This CDR3 region has 16 residues. The CDR3 DNA follows: TGTGCCAGCAGCTTAGAGGGACTTTATAGCAATCAGCCCCAGCATTTT. Amino acid sequence: CASSLEGLYSNQPQHF.

This chain joins TRBV6-5 and TRBJ2-3, with a weak D call TRBD2 (6 bases). V lost 2 bases and J lost 3, with 12 bases in between. The CDR3 loop spans 15 amino acids. Germline V gene lookup returns CDR1 MNHEY and CDR2 SVGAGI. The CDR3 sequence: CASSYGGGRTDTQYF. As DNA, the CDR3 is TGTGCCAGCAGTTACGGCGGAGGGCGGACAGATACGCAGTATTTT.

The V and J genes are TRBV27 and TRBJ2-1, with 10 positions matching TRBD1. The germline CDR1 and CDR2 sequences are MNHEY and SMNVEV (reference sequence). This CDR3 spans 12 amino acids. After removal of 8 bases from V and 8 bases from J, the junction contained 3 bases not matched to a gene. The CDR3 is CASRTGGDEQFF. The CDR3 coding sequence is TGTGCCAGCCGGACAGGGGGGGATGAGCAGTTCTTC.

The rearrangement joins TRBV3-1 (or the pseudogene TRBV3-2) to TRBJ1-2; D remains unclear. CDR3 length: 13 amino acids. Trimming cost V 4 bases and J 0 bases, with 6 bases left between them. Germline V gene sequence: CDR1 LGHDT, CDR2 YNNKEL (reference sequence). CDR3 protein: CASSLGANYGYTF. In DNA form, the CDR3 reads TGTGCCAGCAGCCTTGGGGCTAACTATGGCTACACCTTC.

This chain joins TRBV9 and TRBJ2-3, with D possibly TRBD1 on 5 matching bases. V lost 2 bases and J 1 base, leaving 14 bases between the germline ends. Germline CDR1 and CDR2: SGDLS and YYNGEE. The CDR3 has 16 amino acids. The CDR3 bases are TGTGCCAGCAGCGTGGCAGTACAGGAGCGCACAGATACGCAGTATTTT. The encoded protein is CASSVAVQERTDTQYF.

V gene TRBV29-1 combines with J gene TRBJ1-3, with 7 positions matching TRBD1. V lost 7 bases, J lost 3 bases, and 6 bases stayed unmatched. The CDR3 has 13 residues. Germline CDR1 is SQVTM and CDR2 is ANQGSEA. CDR3 sequence (DNA): TGCAGCGCAACGACAGGGAATGGAAACACCATATATTTT. This gives the protein CSATTGNGNTIYF.

The CDR3 DNA sequence: TGCGCCAGCAGCACAAAGGACGTCTACACCTTC. This translates into CASSTKDVYTF. The genes are TRBV10-2 and TRBJ1-2; D remains ambiguous. Trimming stripped 6 bases from V and 10 bases from J, with 12 bases between. The germline CDR1 and CDR2 sequences are WSHSY and SAAADI. The CDR3 consists of 11 residues.

The genes are TRBV9 and TRBJ2-2, with TRBD2 matching over 7 bases. Trimming at V came to 3 bases and at J to 2 bases, leaving 16 bases not matched to a gene. Per germline, CDR1 SGDLS and CDR2 YYNGEE. There are 19 residues in the CDR3. The DNA for the CDR3 is TGTGCCAGCAGCGGTAAACCTAGCGGTTGGAGCGATAACACCGGGGAGCTGTTTTTT. It is translated as CASSGKPSGWSDNTGELFF.

This clone has only one observation. The rearrangement joins TRBV6-5 to TRBJ1-1; D possibly corresponds to TRBD1 (5 bases). The CDR3 extends over 11 amino acids. The germline gives CDR1 MNHEY, CDR2 SVGAGI. V gave up 8 bases and J gave up 3 bases, with 7 bases separating them. The CDR3: CASGGDTEAFF. The CDR3, as DNA: TGTGCCAGCGGGGGAGACACTGAAGCTTTCTTT.

The chain has TRBV4-1 and TRBJ2-2; no clear D gene. The CDR3 contains 16 residues. In germline, CDR1 is MGHRA, CDR2 YSYEKL. V was cut by 4 bases and J by 2 bases, with 14 bases left in between. DNA of the CDR3: TGCGCCAGCAGCCTACCCGCCGGGCTAAACACCGGGGAGCTGTTTTTT. It translates to CASSLPAGLNTGELFF.

This clone came up once. The chain has TRBV7-2 and TRBJ1-2; 10 bases are a match to TRBD1. The length of the CDR3 is 16 residues. Germline V gives CDR1 SGHTA, CDR2 FQGNSA. The V and J ends lost 1 base and 4 bases, in that order; junction bases with no gene match: 6. DNA of the CDR3: TGTGCCAGCAGCTTAGGCGGGGGACAGGGGACCTATGGCTACACCTTC. Translating it yields CASSLGGGQGTYGYTF.

This chain connects TRBV5-1 to TRBJ1-5; 8 positions match TRBD1. J gave up 7 bases and V 5 bases, and 14 bases lay outside the gene matches. The CDR3 covers 16 residues. From germline, CDR1 is SGHRS and CDR2 YFSETQ. CDR3 in DNA: TGCGCCAGCAGTCCTTATCAGGGGGCGCCGGGCCAGCCCCAGCATTTT. The encoded protein is CASSPYQGAPGQPQHF.

V usage is TRBV27 and J usage is TRBJ1-5; D perhaps matches TRBD1 (6 bases). This CDR3 spans 15 amino acids. V lost 2 bases and J lost 6, with 14 bases in between. Germline-derived CDR1 and CDR2 are MNHEY and SMNVEV (reference sequence). The CDR3 reads CASSLNREMVQPQHF. DNA for the CDR3: TGTGCCAGCAGTTTAAACAGGGAAATGGTTCAGCCCCAGCATTTT.

This clone turned up a few times. The junction departs from the called germline gene at one end, perhaps through a read error. The chain links TRBV3-1 (or the pseudogene TRBV3-2) to TRBJ1-2; D gene ambiguous. Per germline, CDR1 LGHDT and CDR2 YNNKEL (reference sequence). This CDR3 is built from 11 residues. CDR3 sequence: CASSQDHGQEF. CDR3 nucleotides: TGTGCCAGCAGCCAAGATCACGGGCAGGAGTTC.

V is TRBV7-3 and J is TRBJ2-2; no clear D. Trimming removed 3 bases at V and 0 bases at J, with 11 bases between. This CDR3 spans 16 amino acids. Germline values: CDR1 SGHTA, CDR2 FQGTGA. CDR3 bases: TGTGCCAGCAGCTTTACCCCGCAAGCGAACACCGGGGAGCTGTTTTTT. Translation: CASSFTPQANTGELFF.

The V call is TRBV10-3, the J call TRBJ2-7; 8 nucleotides align to TRBD2. The ends lost 11 bases at V and 7 bases at J; junction bases unmatched: 13. The length of the CDR3 is 13 residues. Germline CDR1 and CDR2: ENHRY and SYGVKD. The CDR3 loop reads CAPGQRETGEQYF. For the CDR3, the DNA is TGTGCCCCAGGGCAGCGGGAGACCGGAGAGCAGTACTTC.

This chain uses TRBV5-1 with TRBJ1-2; unclear D gene. CDR1 SGHRS and CDR2 YFSETQ come from the germline V gene. The CDR3 sequence is 17 residues long. Deletions cut 0 bases from V and 2 bases from J, with 17 bases between. CDR3 in amino acids: CASSLVRQQEPNYGYTF. CDR3 bases: TGCGCCAGCAGCTTGGTTAGGCAGCAGGAACCCAACTATGGCTACACCTTC.

The rearrangement links TRBV6-5 to TRBJ1-1; D ambiguous. Per germline, CDR1 MNHEY and CDR2 SVGAGI. The V gene lost 6 bases and the J gene lost 5 bases, with 7 bases spanning the gap. CDR3 length: 11 residues. The CDR3 reads CASRRETEAFF. The CDR3 DNA reads as TGTGCCAGCAGACGAGAGACTGAAGCTTTCTTT.